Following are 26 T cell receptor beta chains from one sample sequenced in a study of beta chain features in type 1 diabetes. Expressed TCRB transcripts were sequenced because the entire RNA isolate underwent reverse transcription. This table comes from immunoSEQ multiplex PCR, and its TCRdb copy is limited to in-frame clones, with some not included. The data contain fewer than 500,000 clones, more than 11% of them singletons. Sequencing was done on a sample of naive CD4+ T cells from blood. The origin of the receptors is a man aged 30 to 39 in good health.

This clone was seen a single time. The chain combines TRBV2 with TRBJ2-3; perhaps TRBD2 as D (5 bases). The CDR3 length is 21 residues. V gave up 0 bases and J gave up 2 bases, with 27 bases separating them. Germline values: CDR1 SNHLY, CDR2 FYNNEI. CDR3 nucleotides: TGTGCCAGCAGTGAAGCGAAGGCCTTAAAGAGCAGCGGAGCCTCCACAGATACGCAGTATTTT. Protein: CASSEAKALKSSGASTDTQYF.

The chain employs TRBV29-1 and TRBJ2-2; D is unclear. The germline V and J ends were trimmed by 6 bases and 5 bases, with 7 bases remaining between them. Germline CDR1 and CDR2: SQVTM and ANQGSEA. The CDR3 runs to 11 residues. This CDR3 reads CSVRMTGELFF. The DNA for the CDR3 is TGCAGCGTACGGATGACCGGGGAGCTGTTTTTT.

CDR3 loop: CASSFSGVVTGELFF. In DNA, the CDR3 is TGTGCCAGCAGTTTTAGCGGGGTGGTCACCGGGGAGCTGTTTTTT. V gene TRBV5-4 combines with J gene TRBJ2-2, with 8 bases matching TRBD2. Trimming removed 5 bases from V and 4 bases from J; junction bases left unmatched: 7. There are 15 residues in the CDR3. Germline V gene sequence: CDR1 SGHNT, CDR2 YYREEE (reference sequence).

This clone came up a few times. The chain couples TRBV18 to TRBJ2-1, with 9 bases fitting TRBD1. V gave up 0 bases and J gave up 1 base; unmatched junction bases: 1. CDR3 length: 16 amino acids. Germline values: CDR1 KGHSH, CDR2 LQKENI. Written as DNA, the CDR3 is TGTGCCAGCTCACCACCCGGGACAGGGTCCTACAATGAGCAGTTCTTC. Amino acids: CASSPPGTGSYNEQFF.

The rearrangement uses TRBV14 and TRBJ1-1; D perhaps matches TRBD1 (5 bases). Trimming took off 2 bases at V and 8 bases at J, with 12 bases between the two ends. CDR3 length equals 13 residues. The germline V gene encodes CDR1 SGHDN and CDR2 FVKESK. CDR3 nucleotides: TGTGCCAGCAGCCAAAGAACTTCAGGGGAAGCTTTCTTT. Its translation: CASSQRTSGEAFF.

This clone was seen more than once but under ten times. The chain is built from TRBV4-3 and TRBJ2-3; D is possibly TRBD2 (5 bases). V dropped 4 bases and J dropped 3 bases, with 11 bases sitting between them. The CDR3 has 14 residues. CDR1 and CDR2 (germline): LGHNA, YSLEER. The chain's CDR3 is CASSLHGDTDTQYF. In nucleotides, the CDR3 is TGCGCCAGCAGCCTCCACGGGGATACAGATACGCAGTATTTT.

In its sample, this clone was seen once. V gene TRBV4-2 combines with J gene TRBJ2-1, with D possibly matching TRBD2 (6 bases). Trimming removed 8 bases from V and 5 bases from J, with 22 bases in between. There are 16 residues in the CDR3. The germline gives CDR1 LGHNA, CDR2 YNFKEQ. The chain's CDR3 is CASGDLGGSVDNEQFF. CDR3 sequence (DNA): TGTGCCAGCGGTGACCTGGGGGGTAGTGTGGACAATGAGCAGTTCTTC.

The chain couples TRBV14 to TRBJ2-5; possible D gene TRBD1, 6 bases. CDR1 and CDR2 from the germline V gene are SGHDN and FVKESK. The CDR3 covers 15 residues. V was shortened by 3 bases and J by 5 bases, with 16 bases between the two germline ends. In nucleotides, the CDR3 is TGTGCCAGCAGCCAGTACAGGGTCCCAGGGGAGACCCAGTACTTC. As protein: CASSQYRVPGETQYF.

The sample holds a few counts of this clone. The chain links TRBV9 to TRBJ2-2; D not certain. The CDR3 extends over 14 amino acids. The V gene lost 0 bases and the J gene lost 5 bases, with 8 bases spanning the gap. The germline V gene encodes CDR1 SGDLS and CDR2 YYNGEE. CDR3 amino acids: CASSVVGTTGELFF. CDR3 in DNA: TGTGCCAGCAGCGTAGTAGGAACAACCGGGGAGCTGTTTTTT.

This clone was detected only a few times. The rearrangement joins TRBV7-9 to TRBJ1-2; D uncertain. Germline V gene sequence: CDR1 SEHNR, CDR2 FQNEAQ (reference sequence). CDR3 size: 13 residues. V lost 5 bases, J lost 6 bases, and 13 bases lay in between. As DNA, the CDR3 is TGTGCCAGCAGCCCGATCCCCCTCCATGGCTACACCTTC. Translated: CASSPIPLHGYTF.

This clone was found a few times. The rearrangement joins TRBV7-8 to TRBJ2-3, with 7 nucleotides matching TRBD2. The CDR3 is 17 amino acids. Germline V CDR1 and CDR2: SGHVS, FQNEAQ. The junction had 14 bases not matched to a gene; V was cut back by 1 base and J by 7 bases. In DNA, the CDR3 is TGTGCCAGCAGCTTAGTGAAGGGACTAAGGGACGCCAATACGCAGTATTTT. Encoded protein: CASSLVKGLRDANTQYF.

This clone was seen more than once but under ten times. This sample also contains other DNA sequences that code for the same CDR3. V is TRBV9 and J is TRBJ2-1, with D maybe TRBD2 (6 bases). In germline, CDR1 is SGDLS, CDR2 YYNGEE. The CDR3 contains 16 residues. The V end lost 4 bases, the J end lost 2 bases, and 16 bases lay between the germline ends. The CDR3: CASSPKGLAAYNEQFF. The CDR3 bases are TGTGCCAGCAGCCCCAAGGGACTGGCCGCCTACAATGAGCAGTTCTTC. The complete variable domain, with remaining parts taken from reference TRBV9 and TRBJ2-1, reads DSGVTQTPKHLITATGQRVTLRCSPRSGDLSVYWYQQSLDQGLQFLIQYYNGEERAKGNILERFSAQQFPDLHSELNLSSLELGDSALYFCASSPKGLAAYNEQFFGPGTRLTVL.

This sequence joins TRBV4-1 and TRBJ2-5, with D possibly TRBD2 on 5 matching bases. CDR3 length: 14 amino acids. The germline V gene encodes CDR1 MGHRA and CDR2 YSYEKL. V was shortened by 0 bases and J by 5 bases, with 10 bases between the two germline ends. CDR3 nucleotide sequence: TGCGCCAGCAGCCAAGAGGGAAGGAGGGAGACCCAGTACTTC. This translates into CASSQEGRRETQYF.

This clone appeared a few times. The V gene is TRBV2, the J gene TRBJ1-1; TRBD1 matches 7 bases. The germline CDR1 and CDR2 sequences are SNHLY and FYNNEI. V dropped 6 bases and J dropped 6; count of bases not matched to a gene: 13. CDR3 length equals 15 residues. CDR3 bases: TGTGCCAGCAGGAGAGACAGGGCTTCAAAGGCTGAAGCTTTCTTT. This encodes CASRRDRASKAEAFF.

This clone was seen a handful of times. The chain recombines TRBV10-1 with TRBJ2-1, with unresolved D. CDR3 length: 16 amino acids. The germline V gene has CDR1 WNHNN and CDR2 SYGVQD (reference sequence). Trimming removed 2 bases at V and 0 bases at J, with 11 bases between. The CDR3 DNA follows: TGCGCCAGCAGTGAGGCCTTTTGGGGCTCCTACAATGAGCAGTTCTTC. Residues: CASSEAFWGSYNEQFF.

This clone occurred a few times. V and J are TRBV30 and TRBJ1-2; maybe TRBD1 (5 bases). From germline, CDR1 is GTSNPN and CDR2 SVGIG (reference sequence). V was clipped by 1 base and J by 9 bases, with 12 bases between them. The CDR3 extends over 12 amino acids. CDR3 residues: CAWSGREIRYTF. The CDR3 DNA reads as TGTGCCTGGAGTGGCAGGGAGATCCGCTACACCTTC.

In DNA form, the CDR3 reads TGCGCCAGCAGCTTACTAGCGGGGAGGACCACCGGGGAGCTGTTTTTT. Translation gives CASSLLAGRTTGELFF. The V gene is TRBV5-1, the J gene TRBJ2-2; 10 nucleotides match TRBD2. V trimming: 2 bases; J trimming: 4 bases; junction bases outside the gene matches: 5. CDR3 length: 16 residues. In germline, CDR1 is SGHRS, CDR2 YFSETQ.

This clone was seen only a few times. The CDR3 loop reads CASRHKETQYF. The CDR3 nucleotides read TGTGCCAGCAGGCACAAAGAGACCCAGTACTTC. The J gene is TRBJ2-5, the V gene TRBV11-2; no reliable D call. Trimming removed 6 bases at V and 3 bases at J, with 5 bases between. Germline V gene sequence: CDR1 SGHAT, CDR2 FQNNGV. The CDR3 length is 11 residues.

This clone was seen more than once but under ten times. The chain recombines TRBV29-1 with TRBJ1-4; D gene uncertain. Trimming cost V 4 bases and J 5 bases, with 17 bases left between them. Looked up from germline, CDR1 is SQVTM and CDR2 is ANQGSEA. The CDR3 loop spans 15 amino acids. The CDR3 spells CSVAGIGPANEKLFF. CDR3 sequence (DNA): TGCAGCGTTGCGGGCATAGGGCCTGCGAATGAAAAACTGTTTTTT. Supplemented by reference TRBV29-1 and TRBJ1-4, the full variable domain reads SAVISQKPSRDICQRGTSLTIQCQVDSQVTMMFWYRQQPGQSLTLIATANQGSEATYESGFVIDKFPISRPNLTFSTLTVSNMSPEDSSIYLCSVAGIGPANEKLFFGSGTQLSVL.

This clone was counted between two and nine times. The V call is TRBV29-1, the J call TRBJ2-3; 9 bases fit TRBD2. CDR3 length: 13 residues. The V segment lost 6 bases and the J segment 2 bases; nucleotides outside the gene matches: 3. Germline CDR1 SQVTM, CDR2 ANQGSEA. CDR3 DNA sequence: TGCAGCGTGGCGGGGGGGAACACAGATACGCAGTATTTT. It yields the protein CSVAGGNTDTQYF.

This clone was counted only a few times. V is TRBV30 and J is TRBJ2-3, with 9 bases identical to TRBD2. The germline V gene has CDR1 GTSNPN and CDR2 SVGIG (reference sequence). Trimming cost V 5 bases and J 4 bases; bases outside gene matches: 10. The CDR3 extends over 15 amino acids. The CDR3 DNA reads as TGTGCCTGGGATCCCCTAGCGGGGTGGGCAGATACGCAGTATTTT. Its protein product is CAWDPLAGWADTQYF.

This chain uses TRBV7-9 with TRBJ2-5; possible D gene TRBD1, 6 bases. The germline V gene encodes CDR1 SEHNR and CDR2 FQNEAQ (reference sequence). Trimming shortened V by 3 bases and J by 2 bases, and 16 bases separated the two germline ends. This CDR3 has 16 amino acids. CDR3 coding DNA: TGTGCCAGCAGCTTCCCTAAGGGGGAGATTCAAGAGACCCAGTACTTC. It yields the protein CASSFPKGEIQETQYF.

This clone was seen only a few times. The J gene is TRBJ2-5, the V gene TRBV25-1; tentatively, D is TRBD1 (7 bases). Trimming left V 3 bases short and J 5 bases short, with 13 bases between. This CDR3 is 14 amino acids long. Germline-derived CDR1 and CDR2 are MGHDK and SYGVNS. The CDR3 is CASSDRGAAETQYF. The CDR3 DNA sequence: TGTGCCAGCAGTGACAGGGGGGCCGCGGAGACCCAGTACTTC.

The CDR3 DNA is TGTGCCAGCAGTTCCCCCGGAGGTTGGGGGACCCAGTACTTC. It translates to CASSSPGGWGTQYF. The J gene is TRBJ2-5, the V gene TRBV7-9; maybe TRBD2 (5 bases). The germline V gene encodes CDR1 SEHNR and CDR2 FQNEAQ (reference sequence). Deletions cut 6 bases from V and 7 bases from J, with 18 bases between. The CDR3 totals 14 residues.

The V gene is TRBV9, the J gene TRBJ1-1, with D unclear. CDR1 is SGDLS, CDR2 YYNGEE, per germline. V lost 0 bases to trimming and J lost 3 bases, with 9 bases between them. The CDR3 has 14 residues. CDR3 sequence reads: CASSVDGRYTEAFF. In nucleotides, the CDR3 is TGTGCCAGCAGCGTAGATGGGCGGTACACTGAAGCTTTCTTT.

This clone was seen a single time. CDR3 nucleotides: TGTGCCAGCAGCTGGGGGACAGGTCAAGAGACCCAGTACTTC. It yields the protein CASSWGTGQETQYF. The chain uses TRBV7-8 and TRBJ2-5; the match to TRBD1 covers 8 bases. The ends lost 4 bases at V and 2 bases at J; junction bases unmatched: 3. Germline values: CDR1 SGHVS, CDR2 FQNEAQ. This CDR3 has 14 amino acids.